This T cell receptor beta chain was documented in a study of T cells after yellow fever vaccination. Findings and limits, study-wide: The booster response re-showed most primary clones: approximately 95% CD4, approximately 90% CD8. Overall, a small share of clonotypes was seen in both CD4 and CD8 compartments.

TCRdb redid the calling of the 5' RACE reads with MiXCR, one entry per CDR3 protein. The table shows 70,000 to 80,000 distinct CDR3 sequences, with 7.3% occurring only once. This clonotype was observed many times. Its target is unknown. The germline V gene encodes CDR1 ENHRY and CDR2 SYGVKD. Trimming at V came to 2 bases and at J to 5 bases, leaving 4 bases not matched to a gene. The CDR3 spans 16 residues. The sequenced sample was CD8+ T cells sorted from PBMCs, obtained more than 8 days after the first yellow fever vaccination. This TCR derives from a man aged 18 to 30 who received the YFV17D yellow fever vaccine. The chain employs TRBV10-3 and TRBJ2-2; TRBD1 aligns across 11 bases. The CDR3 spells CAISEAGQGATGELFF. The CDR3 DNA follows: TGTGCCATCAGTGAGGCTGGACAGGGGGCGACCGGGGAGCTGTTTTTT.